This T cell receptor beta chain was identified during a study of T-cell reconstitution after alpha-beta-depleted transplantation in children. Preparation of the TCRbeta library used unique molecular identifiers. TCRdb independently ran MiXCR on the PCR reads; one entry per CDR3 protein. The sample yields some 400,000 distinct CDR3 sequences, roughly 20% seen once. The CDR3 spans 17 residues. Germline V gene lookup returns CDR1 SGHRS and CDR2 YFSETQ. The V gene end was trimmed by 3 bases and the J gene end by 2 bases; junction bases not matched to a gene: 7. This clonotype was detected a few times. The rearrangement uses TRBV5-1 and TRBJ2-1; 11 nucleotides align to TRBD2. This TCR derives from a human donor who donated a stem cell graft to a child with acute myeloid leukemia. The material sequenced was PBMCs from the stem cell graft donor, taken from the stem cell graft. CDR3 sequence reads: CASSWLGLAETYNEQFF. The DNA for the CDR3 is TGCGCCAGCAGCTGGTTGGGACTAGCGGAAACCTACAATGAGCAGTTCTTC.